A selection of T cell receptor beta chains follows, all from one sample in a study of shared T cell receptors in the human thymus. The repertoire was sequenced with immunoSEQ multiplex PCR; TCRdb's copy has only in-frame clones and lacks some. The sample includes about 660,000 clones, roughly 90% of them seen just once. A further study also used this sample, focusing on human thymus T cells.

The sample comprised thymocytes. These receptors all stem from a boy under two years old with a congenital heart defect. Both conserved end residues are part of each CDR3. D genes are given only for firm matches. The listing skips clone size in some rows; elsewhere it reads once, few, many or a size class.

j_gene,v_gene,d_gene,abundance,len,CDR3nt,CDR3aa
TRBJ2-2,TRBV4-1,TRBD2,-,18,TGCGCCAGCAGCCGATACGGTGCCGGGACTAGCAATCCCGGGGAGCTGTTTTTT,CASSRYGAGTSNPGELFF
TRBJ2-7,TRBV12-5,-,-,14,TGTGCTAGTGGTTTGGGCAGCCCGGGTTACGAGCAGTACTTC,CASGLGSPGYEQYF
TRBJ2-7,TRBV5-8,-,-,14,TGTGCCAGCAGCCTGTGGACAGAGACCTACGAGCAGTACTTC,CASSLWTETYEQYF
TRBJ2-7,TRBV7-2,TRBD2,-,15,TGTGCCAGCACCAATAGCGGGAGGCCTACCTACGAGCAGTACTTC,CASTNSGRPTYEQYF
TRBJ2-5,TRBV7-6,TRBD2,-,16,TGTGCCAGCAGCTCCGGACTAGCGGGAAAAACAGAGACCCAGTACTTC,CASSSGLAGKTETQYF
TRBJ1-2,TRBV10-3,-,-,18,TGTGCCATCAGCCGGGGACAAGTTGTGAGGGACGGTGACTATGACTACACCTTC,CAISRGQVVRDGDYDYTF
TRBJ2-5,TRBV30,TRBD1,-,15,TGTGCCTGGAGTGCATGGGGGACAGAGGGGGAGACCCAGTACTTC,CAWSAWGTEGETQYF
TRBJ2-6,TRBV5-1,TRBD1,-,18,TGCGCCAGCAGCTCTTCGGGACAGGGGGCGAAAGGGGCCAACGTCCTGACTTTC,CASSSSGQGAKGANVLTF
TRBJ2-2,TRBV5-6,TRBD2,-,16,TGTGCCAGCAGCTTGACTAGCGGGGGGGGAACCGGGGAGCTGTTTTTT,CASSLTSGGGTGELFF
TRBJ2-2,TRBV14,TRBD2,-,15,TGTGCCAGCAGGCGGACTAGCGGGAACACCGGGGAGCTGTTTTTT,CASRRTSGNTGELFF
TRBJ2-5,TRBV9,TRBD2,-,16,TGTGCCAGCAGCCCCCGACTAGCGGGAGCCCGGGAGACCCAGTACTTC,CASSPRLAGARETQYF
TRBJ2-2,TRBV28,TRBD1,-,15,TGTGCCAGCAGCTCCGGGACAGCGAACACCGGGGAGCTGTTTTTT,CASSSGTANTGELFF
TRBJ1-3,TRBV6-1,-,once,15,TGTGCCAGCAGTGGCACCCACAGGGCCGGAAACACCATATATTTT,CASSGTHRAGNTIYF
TRBJ2-1,TRBV2,TRBD2,-,16,TGTGCCAGCAGTGAAGCTACGGGAGGGAATTACAATGAGCAGTTCTTC,CASSEATGGNYNEQFF
TRBJ2-1,TRBV6-4,TRBD2,-,18,TGTGCCAGCAGTGACTCAAGGCAGCTAGCGGGAGGGTACAATGAGCAGTTCTTC,CASSDSRQLAGGYNEQFF
TRBJ2-7,TRBV7-9,TRBD2,once,15,TGTGCCAGCAGCGGGGGGGATGGGATACCATACGAGCAGTACTTC,CASSGGDGIPYEQYF
TRBJ2-1,TRBV7-2,-,-,12,TGTGCCAGCAGCTTTCCCCCCGATGAGCAGTTCTTC,CASSFPPDEQFF
TRBJ2-1,TRBV5-1,TRBD2,few,21,TGCGCCAGCAGCTTGGGCCCCGAGCAGGGTGCTACTAGCGGGAGCTACAATGAGCAGTTCTTC,CASSLGPEQGATSGSYNEQFF
TRBJ2-1,TRBV19,TRBD2,-,17,TGTGCCAGTAGTATACCCAGTCGTAGCGGGAAGGGCAATGAGCAGTTCTTC,CASSIPSRSGKGNEQFF
TRBJ1-5,TRBV7-2,-,-,14,TGTGCCAGCAGCTTAGTACAGTTCAATCAGCCCCAGCATTTT,CASSLVQFNQPQHF
TRBJ2-2,TRBV11-3,TRBD2,-,15,TGTGCCAGCAGCTTAGACAGCGGGAGAGTAGGGGAGCTGTTTTTT,CASSLDSGRVGELFF
TRBJ2-6,TRBV11-3,-,-,17,TGTGCAAGCAGTCGTCAGGGGATATACTCTGGGGCCAACGTCCTGACTTTC,CASSRQGIYSGANVLTF
TRBJ2-1,TRBV15,TRBD1,-,19,TGTGCCACCAGCAGAGATAGTTTATTGGGGACAGCCCGTTACAATGAGCAGTTCTTC,CATSRDSLLGTARYNEQFF
TRBJ2-5,TRBV7-2,-,-,13,TGTGCCAGCAGCCTAGGCAGGGCGGAGACCCAGTACTTC,CASSLGRAETQYF
TRBJ2-4,TRBV4-2,-,-,16,TGTGCCAGCAGCCTTAAGGGGTGGGATGACAAAAACATTCAGTACTTC,CASSLKGWDDKNIQYF
TRBJ2-1,TRBV6-4,-,-,20,TGTGCCAGCAGTGAGACTGGACTGAGCGGCGAGCGAAGCTCCTACAATGAGCAGTTCTTC,CASSETGLSGERSSYNEQFF
TRBJ2-3,TRBV28,TRBD2,-,19,TGTGCCAGCAGTTTCTCCCTGCGGCGGGTAGCGGGGACCACAGATACGCAGTATTTT,CASSFSLRRVAGTTDTQYF